One sample yielded the 5 T cell receptor beta chains listed below, sequenced in a study of CD8+CD57+ T cells in acquired aplastic anemia. Genomic DNA, serving as template, underwent TCR beta VDJ and CDR3 profiling. Using its own MiXCR run on the reads, TCRdb lists one record per CDR3 protein. The sample carries around 190,000 distinct CDR3 sequences, roughly half recorded once. Sample: sorted CD4+, CD8+, or CD8+CD57+ T cells (not recorded which) from PBMCs. The receptors were gathered from a human donor in good health, serving as a control.

As for this clonotype: One end of the junction is discordant with germline, which a read error may explain. The chain couples TRBV2 to TRBJ1-5; D perhaps matches TRBD1 (5 bases). CDR1 and CDR2 from the germline V gene are SNHLY and FYNNEI. This CDR3 is 14 amino acids long. CDR3 bases: TGTGCCACCAGTGCCCAGGGAGGCAATCAGCCCCAGCATTTT. Amino acids: CATSAQGGNQPQHF.

The chain employs TRBV12-5 and TRBJ2-3; possibly TRBD1 for D (6 bases). The germline V and J ends were trimmed by 0 bases and 1 base, with 17 bases remaining between them. The V gene's germline CDR1 is LGHNT and CDR2 FRNRAP. CDR3 length equals 18 residues. CDR3 nucleotides: TGTGCTAGTGGTTTGGTACCCAAACAGGGACGAGGCACAGATACGCAGTATTTT. This encodes CASGLVPKQGRGTDTQYF. Combining the CDR3 with reference TRBV12-5 and TRBJ2-3 gives the whole variable domain DARVTQTPRHKVTEMGQEVTMRCQPILGHNTVFWYRQTMMQGLELLAYFRNRAPLDDSGMPKDRFSAEMPDATLATLKIQPSEPRDSAVYFCASGLVPKQGRGTDTQYFGPGTRLTVL.

The sample holds many counts of this clonotype. The chain joins TRBV27 to TRBJ1-5; D not resolved. CDR3 length: 13 residues. Germline assignment: CDR1 MNHEY and CDR2 SMNVEV (reference sequence). V was cut by 2 bases and J by 4 bases, with 6 bases left in between. The CDR3, as DNA: TGTGCCAGCAGTTTAAACCCTAATCAGCCCCAGCATTTT. Its protein is CASSLNPNQPQHF.

This clonotype was observed at least ten times. In DNA, the CDR3 is TGTGCCAGCAGTTACGCGCTGGGGGCCGGGGAGCTGTTTTTT. It codes for CASSYALGAGELFF. The rearrangement uses TRBV6-6 and TRBJ2-2; D is perhaps TRBD1 or TRBD2 (5 bases each). V lost 2 bases and J lost 6, with 10 bases in between. The CDR3 sequence is 14 residues long. Germline CDR1 reads MNHNY; CDR2 reads SVGAGI (reference sequence).

This clonotype turned up a few times. The chain links TRBV7-9 to TRBJ2-7; no definite D call. V gave up 2 bases and J gave up 5 bases, with 7 bases separating them. Germline CDR1 is SEHNR and CDR2 is FQNEAQ (reference sequence). The length of the CDR3 is 12 residues. The CDR3 protein is CASSLLKDEQYF. The CDR3 region has the DNA TGTGCCAGCAGCTTACTGAAAGACGAGCAGTACTTC.